This entry lists 13 T cell receptor beta chains sequenced from one sample in a study of blood T cell repertoires in COVID-19. Assay used: immunoSEQ multiplex PCR; TCRdb lists only in-frame clones, some missing. The sample records roughly 220,000 clones, about 80% being singletons. The source material was peripheral blood. These receptors were collected from an older woman with acute or convalescent COVID-19.

V gene TRBV7-8 combines with J gene TRBJ1-1; D is possibly TRBD1 (6 bases). V dropped 1 base and J dropped 1 base, with 10 bases sitting between them. Per germline, CDR1 SGHVS and CDR2 FQNEAQ. CDR3 length: 15 amino acids. This CDR3 reads CASSLGARGNTEAFF. The CDR3, as DNA: TGTGCCAGCAGCTTAGGCGCCAGGGGGAACACTGAAGCTTTCTTT.

The chain recombines TRBV30 with TRBJ1-4; D is uncertain. Trimming removed 2 bases from V and 10 bases from J, with 17 bases in between. CDR1 GTSNPN and CDR2 SVGIG come from the germline V gene (reference sequence). The CDR3 has 14 residues. CDR3 protein: CAWSPLPSGRKLFF. CDR3 DNA sequence: TGTGCCTGGAGTCCTCTTCCCAGTGGGAGAAAACTGTTTTTT.

This sequence joins TRBV19 and TRBJ2-1, with D possibly being TRBD1 (8 bases). Deletions cut 7 bases from V and 4 bases from J, with 17 bases between. Germline loops: CDR1 LNHDA, CDR2 SQIVND (reference sequence). The CDR3 has 15 amino acids. CDR3 in DNA: TGTGCCAGTACCCACAGGGGGGGGCCTTACAATGAGCAGTTCTTC. Translated: CASTHRGGPYNEQFF. Together with reference TRBV19 and TRBJ2-1, the CDR3 gives the full variable domain: DGGITQSPKYLFRKEGQNVTLSCEQNLNHDAMYWYRQDPGQGLRLIYYSQIVNDFQKGDIAEGYSVSREKKESFPLTVTSAQKNPTAFYLCASTHRGGPYNEQFFGPGTRLTVL.

This clone was observed once. The chain uses TRBV1 and TRBJ1-6; the table's D call of TRBD1 was not tested on the DNA. TRBV1 is a pseudogene segment. The length of the CDR3 is 17 residues. The CDR3 protein is CTSSQAGSHSYNSPLHF. CDR3 in DNA: TGCACCAGCAGCCAAGCAGGGTCTCACTCCTATAATTCACCCCTCCACTTT.

This chain's CDR3 is CASSYVGTGEKLFF. The DNA for the CDR3 is TGTGCCAGCAGTTACGTAGGGACAGGAGAAAAACTGTTTTTT. The chain uses TRBV6-6 and TRBJ1-4, with TRBD1 identical over 8 bases. The V segment lost 2 bases and the J segment 8 bases; nucleotides outside the gene matches: 4. Germline V gene lookup returns CDR1 MNHNY and CDR2 SVGAGI (reference sequence). The CDR3 length is 14 residues.

The chain employs TRBV20-1 and TRBJ2-7, with 13 nucleotides matching TRBD2. Germline CDR1 DFQATT, CDR2 SNEGSKA (reference sequence). The CDR3 contains 22 residues. Trimming removed 3 bases from V and 0 bases from J; junction bases left unmatched: 23. CDR3 amino acids: CSASTTGTSGAERPTLSYEQYF. The DNA for the CDR3 is TGCAGTGCTAGTACGACCGGGACTAGCGGGGCGGAGAGGCCCACCCTCTCCTACGAGCAGTACTTC.

The chain couples TRBV4-1 to TRBJ1-2; 7 bases are shared with TRBD1. Germline V gives CDR1 MGHRA, CDR2 YSYEKL. The CDR3 covers 18 residues. V lost 1 base and J lost 7; bases outside the gene matches: 18. CDR3 sequence reads: CASSQALGATGDGRGYTF. The CDR3 DNA follows: TGCGCCAGCAGCCAAGCCTTAGGGGCTACAGGGGATGGTCGTGGCTACACCTTC.

This chain connects TRBV7-9 to TRBJ2-7; 9 bases fit TRBD1. There are 13 residues in the CDR3. Germline CDR1 is SEHNR and CDR2 is FQNEAQ (reference sequence). V trimming: 4 bases; J trimming: 6 bases; junction bases outside the gene matches: 4. For the CDR3, the DNA is TGTGCCAGCAGCTGGGACAGGGTCGGCGAGCAGTACTTC. As protein: CASSWDRVGEQYF.

The chain is built from TRBV28 and TRBJ1-3, with a weak D call TRBD1 (5 bases). The CDR3 has 15 amino acids. Germline CDR1 MDHEN, CDR2 SYDVKM. V lost 5 bases and J 0 bases, leaving 11 bases between the germline ends. In DNA form, the CDR3 reads TGTGCCAGCAGTGGGGCAACAAGCTCTGGAAACACCATATATTTT. This codes for CASSGATSSGNTIYF. The variable domain in full, completed from reference TRBV28 and TRBJ1-3, reads DVKVTQSSRYLVKRTGEKVFLECVQDMDHENMFWYRQDPGLGLRLIYFSYDVKMKEKGDIPEGYSVSREKKERFSLILESASTNQTSMYLCASSGATSSGNTIYFGEGSWLTVV.

The rearrangement uses TRBV7-2 and TRBJ2-7; D possibly corresponds to TRBD2 (7 bases). From germline, CDR1 is SGHTA and CDR2 FQGNSA. The CDR3 contains 18 residues. V was clipped by 1 base and J by 2 bases, with 21 bases between them. CDR3 loop: CASSLVGGQGTITYEQYF. The CDR3 coding sequence is TGTGCCAGCAGCTTAGTGGGGGGGCAGGGGACTATCACCTACGAGCAGTACTTC.

The chain links TRBV25-1 to TRBJ2-3; a possible D gene is TRBD1 (6 bases). Germline values: CDR1 MGHDK, CDR2 SYGVNS. With 6 bases removed from V and 5 bases from J, the gap between germline ends came to 12 bases. The CDR3 loop spans 13 amino acids. The chain's CDR3 is CASRSTGIDTQYF. CDR3 nucleotides: TGTGCCAGCAGATCAACAGGGATAGATACGCAGTATTTT.

CDR3 coding DNA: TGTGCCAGCAGCTCGGGGGGGCCTGGCACCGGGGAGCTGTTTTTT. Translated, it gives CASSSGGPGTGELFF. V and J are TRBV5-4 and TRBJ2-2; TRBD2 agrees at 8 bases. Germline trimming cut 3 bases from V and 4 bases from J; bases unmatched to any gene: 5. In germline, CDR1 is SGHNT, CDR2 YYREEE (reference sequence). This CDR3 contains 15 residues. The variable domain in full, with the rest retrieved from reference TRBV5-4 and TRBJ2-2, is ETGVTQSPTHLIKTRGQQVTLRCSSQSGHNTVSWYQQALGQGPQFIFQYYREEENGRGNFPPRFSGLQFPNYSSELNVNALELDDSALYLCASSSGGPGTGELFFGEGSRLTVL.

V usage is TRBV2 and J usage is TRBJ1-2, with 8 bases lining up with TRBD1. Germline loops: CDR1 SNHLY, CDR2 FYNNEI. CDR3 length: 15 amino acids. V lost 2 bases, J lost 3 bases, and 5 bases stayed unmatched. In DNA, the CDR3 is TGTGCCAGCAGTGAACCGGACAGGGATTACTATGGCTACACCTTC. Translation gives CASSEPDRDYYGYTF.